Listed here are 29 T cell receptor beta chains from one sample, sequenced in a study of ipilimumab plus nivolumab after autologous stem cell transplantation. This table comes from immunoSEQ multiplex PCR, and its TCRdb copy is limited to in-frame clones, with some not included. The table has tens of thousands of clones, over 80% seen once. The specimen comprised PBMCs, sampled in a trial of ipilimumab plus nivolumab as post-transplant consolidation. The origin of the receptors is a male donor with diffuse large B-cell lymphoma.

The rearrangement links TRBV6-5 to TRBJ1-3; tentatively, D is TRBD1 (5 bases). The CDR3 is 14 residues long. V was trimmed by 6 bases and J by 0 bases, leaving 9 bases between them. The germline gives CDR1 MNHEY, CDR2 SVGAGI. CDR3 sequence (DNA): TGTGCCAGCAGACGGGACGCCTCTGGAAACACCATATATTTT. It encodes CASRRDASGNTIYF.

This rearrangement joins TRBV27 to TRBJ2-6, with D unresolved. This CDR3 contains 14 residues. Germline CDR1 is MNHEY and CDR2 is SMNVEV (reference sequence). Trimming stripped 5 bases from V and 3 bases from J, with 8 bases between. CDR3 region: CASSPANGANVLTF. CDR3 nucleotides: TGTGCCAGCAGTCCGGCGAATGGGGCCAACGTCCTGACTTTC.

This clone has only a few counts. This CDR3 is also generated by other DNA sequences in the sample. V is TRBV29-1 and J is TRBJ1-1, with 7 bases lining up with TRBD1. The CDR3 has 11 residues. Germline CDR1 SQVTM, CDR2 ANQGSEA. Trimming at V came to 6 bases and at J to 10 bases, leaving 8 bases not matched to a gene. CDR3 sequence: CSVGLTGLAFF. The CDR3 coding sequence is TGCAGCGTGGGGCTGACAGGGCTAGCTTTCTTT.

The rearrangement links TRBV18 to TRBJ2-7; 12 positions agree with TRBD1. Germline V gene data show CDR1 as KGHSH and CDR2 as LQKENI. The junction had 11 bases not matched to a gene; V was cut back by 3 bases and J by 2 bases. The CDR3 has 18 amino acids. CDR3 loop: CASSPGTGGGGDPYEQYF. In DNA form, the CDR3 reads TGTGCCAGCTCACCGGGGACAGGGGGCGGCGGTGACCCCTACGAGCAGTACTTC.

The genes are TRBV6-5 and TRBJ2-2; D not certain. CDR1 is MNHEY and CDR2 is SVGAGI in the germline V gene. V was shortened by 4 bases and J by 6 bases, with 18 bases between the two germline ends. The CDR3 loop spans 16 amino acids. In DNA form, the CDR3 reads TGTGCCAGCAGTTTCAACCCCCAAGGGATGGCCGGGGAGCTGTTTTTT. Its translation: CASSFNPQGMAGELFF.

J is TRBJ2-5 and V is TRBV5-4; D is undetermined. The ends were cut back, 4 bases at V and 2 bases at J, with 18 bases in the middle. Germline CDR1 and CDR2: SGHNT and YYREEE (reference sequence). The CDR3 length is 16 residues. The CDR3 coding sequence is TGTGCCAGCAGCCCAAACCGGTTGGCCGATCAAGAGACCCAGTACTTC. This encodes CASSPNRLADQETQYF.

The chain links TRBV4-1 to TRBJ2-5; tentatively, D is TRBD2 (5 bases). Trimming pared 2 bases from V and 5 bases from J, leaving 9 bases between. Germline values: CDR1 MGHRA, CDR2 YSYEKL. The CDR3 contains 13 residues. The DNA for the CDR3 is TGCGCCAGCAGCCAATGGCTAGCCGAGACCCAGTACTTC. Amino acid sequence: CASSQWLAETQYF.

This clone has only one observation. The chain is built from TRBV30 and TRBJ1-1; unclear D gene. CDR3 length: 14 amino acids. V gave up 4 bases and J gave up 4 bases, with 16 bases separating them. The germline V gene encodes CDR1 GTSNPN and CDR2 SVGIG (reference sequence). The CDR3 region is CAWKVENTRTEAFF. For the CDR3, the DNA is TGTGCCTGGAAGGTGGAGAACACCCGCACTGAAGCTTTCTTT.

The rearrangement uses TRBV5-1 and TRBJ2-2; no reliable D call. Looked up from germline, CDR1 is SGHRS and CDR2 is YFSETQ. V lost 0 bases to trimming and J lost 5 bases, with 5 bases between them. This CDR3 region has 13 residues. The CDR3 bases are TGCGCCAGCAGCTTGGTGGCTACCGGGGAGCTGTTTTTT. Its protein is CASSLVATGELFF. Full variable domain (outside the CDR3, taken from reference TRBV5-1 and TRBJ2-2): KAGVTQTPRYLIKTRGQQVTLSCSPISGHRSVSWYQQTPGQGLQFLFEYFSETQRNKGNFPGRFSGRQFSNSRSEMNVSTLELGDSALYLCASSLVATGELFFGEGSRLTVL.

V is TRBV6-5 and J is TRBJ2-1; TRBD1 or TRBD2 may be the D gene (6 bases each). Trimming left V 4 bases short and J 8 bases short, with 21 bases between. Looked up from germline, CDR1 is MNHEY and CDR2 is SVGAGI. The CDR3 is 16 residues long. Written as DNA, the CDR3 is TGTGCCAGCAGTTCCACCTATAGTAGGGGGGCTTATGAGCAGTTCTTC. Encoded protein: CASSSTYSRGAYEQFF.

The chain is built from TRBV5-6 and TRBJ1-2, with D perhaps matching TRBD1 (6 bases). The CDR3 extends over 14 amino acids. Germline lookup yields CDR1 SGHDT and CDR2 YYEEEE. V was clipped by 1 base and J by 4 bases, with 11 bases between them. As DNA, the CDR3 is TGTGCCAGCAGCTTGTGGGGCAGGGGCTATGGCTACACCTTC. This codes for CASSLWGRGYGYTF. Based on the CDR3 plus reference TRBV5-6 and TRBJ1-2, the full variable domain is DAGVTQSPTHLIKTRGQQVTLRCSPKSGHDTVSWYQQALGQGPQFIFQYYEEEERQRGNFPDRFSGHQFPNYSSELNVNALLLGDSALYLCASSLWGRGYGYTFGSGTRLTVV.

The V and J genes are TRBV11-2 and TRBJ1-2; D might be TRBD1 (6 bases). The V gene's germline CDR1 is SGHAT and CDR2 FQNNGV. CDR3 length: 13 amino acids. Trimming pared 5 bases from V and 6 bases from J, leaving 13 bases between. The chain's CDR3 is CASSRFGGDGYTF. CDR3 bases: TGTGCCAGCAGCCGATTCGGGGGCGATGGCTACACCTTC.

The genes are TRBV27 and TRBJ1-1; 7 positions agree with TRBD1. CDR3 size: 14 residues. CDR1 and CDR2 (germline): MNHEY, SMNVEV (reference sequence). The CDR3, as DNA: TGTGTTTCACACCCGACAGGGTTCGCCACTGAAGCTTTCTTT. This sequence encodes CVSHPTGFATEAFF.

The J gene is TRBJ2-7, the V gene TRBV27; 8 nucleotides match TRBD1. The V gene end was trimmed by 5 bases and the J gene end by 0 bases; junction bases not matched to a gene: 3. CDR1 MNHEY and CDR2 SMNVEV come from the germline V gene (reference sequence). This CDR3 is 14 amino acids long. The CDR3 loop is CASSDGQGSYEQYF. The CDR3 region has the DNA TGTGCCAGCAGTGACGGACAGGGCTCCTACGAGCAGTACTTC.

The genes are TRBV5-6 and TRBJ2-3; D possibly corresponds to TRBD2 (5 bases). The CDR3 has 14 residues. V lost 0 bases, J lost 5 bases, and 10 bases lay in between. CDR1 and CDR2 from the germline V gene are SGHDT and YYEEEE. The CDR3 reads CASSLGSGIDTQYF. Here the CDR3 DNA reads TGTGCCAGCAGCTTGGGGAGCGGAATAGATACGCAGTATTTT.

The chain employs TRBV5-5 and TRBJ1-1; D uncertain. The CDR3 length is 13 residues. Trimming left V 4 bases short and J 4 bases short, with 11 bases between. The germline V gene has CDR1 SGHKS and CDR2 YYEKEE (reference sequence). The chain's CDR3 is CASSNGELTEAFF. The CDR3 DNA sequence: TGTGCCAGCAGCAATGGGGAGCTCACTGAAGCTTTCTTT.

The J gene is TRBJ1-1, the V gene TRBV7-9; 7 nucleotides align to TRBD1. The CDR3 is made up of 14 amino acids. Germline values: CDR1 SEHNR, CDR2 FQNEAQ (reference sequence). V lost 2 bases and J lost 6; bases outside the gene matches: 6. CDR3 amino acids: CASSLKGARAEAFF. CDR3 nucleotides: TGTGCCAGCAGCTTAAAGGGGGCTAGGGCTGAAGCTTTCTTT.

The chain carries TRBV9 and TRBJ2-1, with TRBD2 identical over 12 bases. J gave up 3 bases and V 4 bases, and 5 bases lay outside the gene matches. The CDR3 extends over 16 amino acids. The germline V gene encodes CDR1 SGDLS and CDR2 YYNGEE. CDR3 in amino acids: CASSPLAGGNYNEQFF. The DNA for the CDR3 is TGTGCCAGCAGCCCTCTAGCGGGGGGGAACTACAATGAGCAGTTCTTC.

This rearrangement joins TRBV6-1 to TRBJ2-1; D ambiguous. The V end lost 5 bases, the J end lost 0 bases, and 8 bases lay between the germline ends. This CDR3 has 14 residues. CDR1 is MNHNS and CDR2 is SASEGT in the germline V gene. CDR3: CASSLTSSYNEQFF. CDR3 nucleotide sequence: TGTGCCAGCAGTCTAACGAGCTCCTACAATGAGCAGTTCTTC.

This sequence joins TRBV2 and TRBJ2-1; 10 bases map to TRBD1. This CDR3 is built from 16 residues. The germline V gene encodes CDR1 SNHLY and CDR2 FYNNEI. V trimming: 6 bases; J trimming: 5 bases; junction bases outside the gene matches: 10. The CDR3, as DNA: TGTGCCAGCAGACACACCGGGACAGGGGCCAACAATGAGCAGTTCTTC. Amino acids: CASRHTGTGANNEQFF.

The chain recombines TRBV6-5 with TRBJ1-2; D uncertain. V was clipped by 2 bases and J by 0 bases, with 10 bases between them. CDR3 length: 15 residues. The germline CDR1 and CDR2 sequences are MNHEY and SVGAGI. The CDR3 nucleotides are TGTGCCAGCAGTTACACTTACCTCACTAACTATGGCTACACCTTC. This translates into CASSYTYLTNYGYTF.

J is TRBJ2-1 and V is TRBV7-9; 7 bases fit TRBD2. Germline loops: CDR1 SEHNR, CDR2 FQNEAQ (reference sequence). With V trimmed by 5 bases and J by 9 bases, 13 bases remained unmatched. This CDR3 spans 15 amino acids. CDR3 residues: CASSPGSGGGTEQFF. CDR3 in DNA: TGTGCCAGCAGCCCAGGCTCGGGAGGTGGGACTGAGCAGTTCTTC.

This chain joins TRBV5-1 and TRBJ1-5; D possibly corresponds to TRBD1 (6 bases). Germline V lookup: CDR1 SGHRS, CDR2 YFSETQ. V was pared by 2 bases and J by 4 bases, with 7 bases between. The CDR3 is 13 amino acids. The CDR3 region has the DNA TGCGCCAGCAGCTTCGACAGGAATCAGCCCCAGCATTTT. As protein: CASSFDRNQPQHF. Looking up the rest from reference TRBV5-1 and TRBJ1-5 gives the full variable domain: KAGVTQTPRYLIKTRGQQVTLSCSPISGHRSVSWYQQTPGQGLQFLFEYFSETQRNKGNFPGRFSGRQFSNSRSEMNVSTLELGDSALYLCASSFDRNQPQHFGDGTRLSIL.

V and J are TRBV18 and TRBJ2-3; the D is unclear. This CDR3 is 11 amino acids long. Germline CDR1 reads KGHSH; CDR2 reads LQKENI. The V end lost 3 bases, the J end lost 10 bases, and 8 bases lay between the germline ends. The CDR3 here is CASSPTGSQYF. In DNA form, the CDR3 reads TGTGCCAGCTCACCCACCGGTTCGCAGTATTTT. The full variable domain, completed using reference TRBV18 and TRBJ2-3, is NAGVMQNPRHLVRRRGQEARLRCSPMKGHSHVYWYRQLPEEGLKFMVYLQKENIIDESGMPKERFSAEFPKEGPSILRIQQVVRGDSAAYFCASSPTGSQYFGPGTRLTVL.

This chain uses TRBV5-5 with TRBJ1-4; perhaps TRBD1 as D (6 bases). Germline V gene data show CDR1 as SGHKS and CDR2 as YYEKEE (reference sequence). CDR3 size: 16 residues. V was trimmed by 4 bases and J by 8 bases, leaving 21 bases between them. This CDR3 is CASSPLGGAASEKLFF. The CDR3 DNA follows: TGTGCCAGCAGCCCCCTTGGGGGCGCCGCTTCCGAAAAACTGTTTTTT.

This chain's CDR3 is CASSRGGSILYNEQFF. The CDR3 DNA reads as TGTGCCAGTAGCCGCGGGGGGAGCATACTCTACAATGAGCAGTTCTTC. V is TRBV19 and J is TRBJ2-1; 8 positions agree with TRBD2. The CDR3 spans 16 residues. The germline gives CDR1 LNHDA, CDR2 SQIVND (reference sequence). The J segment lost 3 bases and the V segment lost 6 bases, leaving 10 bases of the junction unmatched.

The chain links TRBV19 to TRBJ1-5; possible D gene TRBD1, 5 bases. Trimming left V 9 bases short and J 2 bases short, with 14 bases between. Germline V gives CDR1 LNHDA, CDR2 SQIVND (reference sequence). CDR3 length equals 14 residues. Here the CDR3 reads CASHWGGGNQPQHF. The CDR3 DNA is TGTGCCAGCCATTGGGGGGGAGGCAATCAGCCCCAGCATTTT.

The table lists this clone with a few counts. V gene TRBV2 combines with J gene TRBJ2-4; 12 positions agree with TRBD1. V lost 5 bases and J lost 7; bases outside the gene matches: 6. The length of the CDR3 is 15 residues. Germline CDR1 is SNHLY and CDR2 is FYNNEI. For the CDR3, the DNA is TGTGCCAGCAGTCCGGGACAGGGGGCGCGTAACATTCAGTACTTC. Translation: CASSPGQGARNIQYF.

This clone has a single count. The CDR3 sequence is CASSLLGQNYGYTF. The DNA for the CDR3 is TGTGCCAGCAGCTTATTGGGCCAAAACTATGGCTACACCTTC. The chain couples TRBV7-2 to TRBJ1-2; D not certain. Trimming pared 2 bases from V and 2 bases from J, leaving 9 bases between. CDR1 and CDR2 from the germline V gene are SGHTA and FQGNSA. This CDR3 region has 14 residues.